This TCR beta chain comes out of a study of glioma-infiltrating T cells. Across the whole study: About 1 million peripheral T cells were targeted at 4.5- to 10-fold coverage.

The iRepertoire nested amplicon-rescue multiplex PCR amplified TCR alpha and beta CDR3s from RNA. TCRdb reanalysed the multiplex PCR reads using MiXCR and keeps one entry per CDR3 protein. The sample gives 400,000 or so distinct CDR3 sequences, roughly two fifths of which show up once; about 12% is in the top ten. The germline CDR1 and CDR2 sequences are DFQATT and SNEGSKA (reference sequence). Trimming cost V 6 bases and J 4 bases; bases outside gene matches: 18. The CDR3 sequence is 19 residues long. J is TRBJ2-3 and V is TRBV20-1, with TRBD2 matching over 14 bases. This sequence was found in a human donor with low-grade glioma or glioblastoma, undergoing nonglioma brain surgery, or in good health (not recorded which). The sequencing sample was made of glioma tissue, nonneoplastic brain tissue, or PBMCs (not recorded which). This CDR3 is CSAETREGTSGRSADTQYF. CDR3 nucleotides: TGCAGTGCCGAGACGAGGGAGGGGACTAGCGGGAGAAGTGCAGATACGCAGTATTTT.